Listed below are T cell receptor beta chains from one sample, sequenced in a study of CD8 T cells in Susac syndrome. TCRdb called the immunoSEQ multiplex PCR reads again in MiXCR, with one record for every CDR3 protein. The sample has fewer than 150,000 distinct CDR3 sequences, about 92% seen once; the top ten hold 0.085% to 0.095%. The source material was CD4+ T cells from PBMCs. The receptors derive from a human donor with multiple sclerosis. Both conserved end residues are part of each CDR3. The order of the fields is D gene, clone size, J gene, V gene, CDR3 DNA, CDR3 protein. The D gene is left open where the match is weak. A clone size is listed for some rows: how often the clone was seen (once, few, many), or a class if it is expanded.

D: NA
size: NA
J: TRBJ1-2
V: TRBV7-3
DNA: TGTGCCAGCAGCTTCTCAGGGGCGGATGGCTACACCTTC
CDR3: CASSFSGADGYTF

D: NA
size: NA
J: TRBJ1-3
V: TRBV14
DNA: TGTGCCAGCAGCCAATTTTCCAGGGCGGGAAACACCATATATTTT
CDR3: CASSQFSRAGNTIYF

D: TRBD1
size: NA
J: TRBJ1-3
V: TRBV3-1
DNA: TGTGCCAGCAGCCAAGAGGGGACAGGGAGCTCTGGAAACACCATATATTTT
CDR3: CASSQEGTGSSGNTIYF

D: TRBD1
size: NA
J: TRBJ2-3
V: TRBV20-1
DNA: TGCAGTGCGGGTAGACAGGGGACAGATACGCAGTATTTT
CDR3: CSAGRQGTDTQYF

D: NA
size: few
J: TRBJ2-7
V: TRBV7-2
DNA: TGTGCCAGCAGCCCCCTGCGACCCTCCTACGAGCAGTACTTC
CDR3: CASSPLRPSYEQYF

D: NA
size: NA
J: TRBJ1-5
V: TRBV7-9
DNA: TGTGCCAGCAGCTTAGTTAGGGCGGGGTCCCTGGGCAATCAGCCCCAGCATTTT
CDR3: CASSLVRAGSLGNQPQHF

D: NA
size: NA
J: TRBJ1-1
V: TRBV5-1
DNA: TGCGCCAGCAGCTTGGCATGGGACACGGGGAGGGCTTTCTTT
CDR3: CASSLAWDTGRAFF

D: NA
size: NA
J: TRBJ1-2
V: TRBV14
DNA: TGTGCCAGCAGCCAATGGGCAGGGGACGCCTATGGCTACACCTTC
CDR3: CASSQWAGDAYGYTF

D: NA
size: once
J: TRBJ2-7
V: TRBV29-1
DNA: TGCAGCGTGGGGTCTATTCGGGGGGCGTCCTACGAGCAGTACTTC
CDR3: CSVGSIRGASYEQYF

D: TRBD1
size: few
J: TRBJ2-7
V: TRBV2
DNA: TGTGCCAGCGCACAGGGGGCCGTTTACGAGCAGTACTTC
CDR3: CASAQGAVYEQYF

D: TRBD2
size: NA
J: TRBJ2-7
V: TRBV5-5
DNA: TGTGCCAGCAGCTTGGAGCGGGGGGTCCCCTACGAGCAGTACTTC
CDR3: CASSLERGVPYEQYF

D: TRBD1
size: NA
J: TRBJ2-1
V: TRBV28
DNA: TGTGCCAGCGATACGGGACAGGGGGCAAATGAGCAGTTCTTC
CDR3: CASDTGQGANEQFF

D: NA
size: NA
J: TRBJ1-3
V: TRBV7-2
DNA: TGTGCCAGCAGCCCCGGGGCCGGGCCCTCTGGAAACACCATATATTTT
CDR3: CASSPGAGPSGNTIYF

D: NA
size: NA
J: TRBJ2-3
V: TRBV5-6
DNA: TGTGCCAGCAGCTTGGAGGCGCGGACGAGCACAGATACGCAGTATTTT
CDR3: CASSLEARTSTDTQYF

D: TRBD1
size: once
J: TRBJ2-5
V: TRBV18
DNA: TGTGCCAGCTCATTTACCGGGACAGGTAGCCAAGAGACCCAGTACTTC
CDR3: CASSFTGTGSQETQYF

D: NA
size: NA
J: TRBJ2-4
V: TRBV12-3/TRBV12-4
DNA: TGTGCCAGCAGTCCCCCAGTAGGCAATCTAGCCAAAAACATTCAGTACTTC
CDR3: CASSPPVGNLAKNIQYF

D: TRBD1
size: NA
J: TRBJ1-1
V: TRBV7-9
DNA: TGTGCCAGCAGCTTGAATACAGGGGTCGCTGAAGCTTTCTTT
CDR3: CASSLNTGVAEAFF

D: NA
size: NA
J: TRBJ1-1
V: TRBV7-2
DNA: TGTGCCAGCAGCTTAATATACGGTCCCCCGCACTTT
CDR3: CASSLIYGPPHF

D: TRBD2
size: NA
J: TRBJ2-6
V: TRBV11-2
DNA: TGTGCCAGCACCGACTGGACTAGCGGGGCCTCAAGCTCTGGGGCCAACGTCCTGACTTTC
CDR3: CASTDWTSGASSSGANVLTF

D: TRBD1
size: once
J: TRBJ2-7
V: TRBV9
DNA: TGTGCCAGCAGCGCCGACGGGACAGGGGCCTACGAGCAGTACTTC
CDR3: CASSADGTGAYEQYF

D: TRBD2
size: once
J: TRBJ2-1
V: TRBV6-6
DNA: TGTGCCAGCAGTGACGGGGGGGTTGCCGAGCAGTTCTTC
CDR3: CASSDGGVAEQFF

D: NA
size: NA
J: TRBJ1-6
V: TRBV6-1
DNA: TGTGCCAGCACGAAGGACAGAGCTTTTAATTCACCCCTCCACTTT
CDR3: CASTKDRAFNSPLHF

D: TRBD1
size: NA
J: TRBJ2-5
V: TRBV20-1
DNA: TGCAGTGCTCGATGGGACAGCAAAGAGACCCAGTACTTC
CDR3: CSARWDSKETQYF

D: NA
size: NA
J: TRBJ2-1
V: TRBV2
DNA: TGTGCCAGCAGACAGGGCCCCTACAATGAGCAGTTCTTC
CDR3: CASRQGPYNEQFF

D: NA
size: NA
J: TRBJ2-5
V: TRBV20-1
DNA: TGCAGTGCTCCAAGCATCCTGGGGTCACCCAAAGAGACCCAGTACTTC
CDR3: CSAPSILGSPKETQYF

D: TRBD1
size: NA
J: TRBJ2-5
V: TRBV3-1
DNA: TGTGCCAGCAGCCAGGAAGGACAGGGGTCAGAGACCCAGTACTTC
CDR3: CASSQEGQGSETQYF

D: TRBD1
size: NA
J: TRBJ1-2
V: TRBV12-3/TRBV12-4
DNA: TGTGCCAGCGCTATGACAGGGACCAACTATGGCTACACCTTC
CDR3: CASAMTGTNYGYTF

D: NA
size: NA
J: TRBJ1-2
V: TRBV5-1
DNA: TGCGCCAGCAGCTTTGACCCTGGGACGGGAGTCTACACCTTC
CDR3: CASSFDPGTGVYTF

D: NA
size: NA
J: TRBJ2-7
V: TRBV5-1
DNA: TGCGCCAGCAGCTCCCGGGTGGGGTCTCGCGTATACGAGCAGTACTTC
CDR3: CASSSRVGSRVYEQYF

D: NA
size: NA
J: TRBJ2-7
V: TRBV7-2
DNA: TGTGCCAGCAGCTTATTGGTGTCGGGTATCTACGAGCAGTACTTC
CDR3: CASSLLVSGIYEQYF

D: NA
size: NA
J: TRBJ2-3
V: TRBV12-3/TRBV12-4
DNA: TGTGCCAGCAGTTTCCGGGGAGGCACAGATACGCAGTATTTT
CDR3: CASSFRGGTDTQYF

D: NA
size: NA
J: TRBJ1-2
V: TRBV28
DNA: TGTGCCAGCAGTTTCCGTCTCGGGGGCGGCTATGGCTACACCTTC
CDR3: CASSFRLGGGYGYTF

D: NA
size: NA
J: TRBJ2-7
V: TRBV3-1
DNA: TGTGCCAGCAGCCAACAGACCTACGAGCAGTACTTC
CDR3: CASSQQTYEQYF

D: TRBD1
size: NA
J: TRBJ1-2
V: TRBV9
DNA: TGTGCCAGCAGCGAGGGGACAGGGCTACACTATGGCTACACCTTC
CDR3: CASSEGTGLHYGYTF

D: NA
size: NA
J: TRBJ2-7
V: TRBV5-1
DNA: TGCGCCAGCCGTTTAGAATTCTTGGGAGAGCAGTACTTC
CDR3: CASRLEFLGEQYF

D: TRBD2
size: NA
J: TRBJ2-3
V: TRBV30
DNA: TGTGCCCGTAGGGAGCGGGGGGCTGTTGATACGCAGTATTTT
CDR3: CARRERGAVDTQYF